These 28 T cell receptor beta chains were sequenced from one sample in a study of PD-L1 blockade in urothelial cancer. Data came from immunoSEQ multiplex PCR; TCRdb stores just in-frame clones and leaves some out. The table lists more than 30,000 clones, around 83% of them singletons, with roughly a sixth in the top ten. The source material was PBMCs, sampled around atezolizumab (anti-PD-L1) treatment. The receptor source for this set is a man in his 60s with urothelial cancer.

This rearrangement joins TRBV18 to TRBJ2-5, with TRBD2 matching over 9 bases. The ends lost 2 bases at V and 2 bases at J; junction bases unmatched: 9. This CDR3 region has 17 residues. Germline values: CDR1 KGHSH, CDR2 LQKENI. The CDR3 bases are TGTGCCAGCTCACCAAATCGTCTAGCGGGACTTCAAGAGACCCAGTACTTC. It yields the protein CASSPNRLAGLQETQYF.

This sequence joins TRBV6-1 and TRBJ1-2; no clear D gene. V lost 3 bases and J 6 bases, leaving 14 bases between the germline ends. CDR1 MNHNS and CDR2 SASEGT come from the germline V gene. The CDR3 is 14 amino acids. As DNA, the CDR3 is TGTGCCAGCAGTGACTTTTCCCGGGGTAATGGCTACACCTTC. This gives the protein CASSDFSRGNGYTF.

The rearrangement links TRBV5-1 to TRBJ2-5; TRBD2 is a possible D gene (5 bases). V was trimmed by 3 bases and J by 5 bases, leaving 17 bases between them. The CDR3 contains 15 residues. Germline V gene sequence: CDR1 SGHRS, CDR2 YFSETQ. The chain's CDR3 is CASSSAAGRPETQYF. In DNA, the CDR3 is TGCGCCAGCAGCTCAGCGGCGGGTAGGCCCGAGACCCAGTACTTC.

The CDR3 DNA sequence: TGCGCCAGCAGCTTGGTCCCCAGCGGGGGCTCGAATGAGCAGTTCTTC. Translated, it gives CASSLVPSGGSNEQFF. This chain connects TRBV5-1 to TRBJ2-1, with 8 bases lining up with TRBD2. Germline CDR1 reads SGHRS; CDR2 reads YFSETQ. V lost 0 bases to trimming and J lost 7 bases; unmatched junction nucleotides: 9. CDR3 size: 16 residues.

This chain joins TRBV9 and TRBJ1-6; 9 bases align to TRBD1. In germline, CDR1 is SGDLS, CDR2 YYNGEE. CDR3 length: 16 residues. J was trimmed by 9 bases and V by 5 bases; bases with no gene match: 12. The CDR3 loop reads CASSDAPGTGISPLHF. CDR3 nucleotides: TGTGCCAGCAGTGATGCCCCCGGGACAGGGATTTCACCCCTCCACTTT. Complete variable domain (other parts from reference TRBV9 and TRBJ1-6): DSGVTQTPKHLITATGQRVTLRCSPRSGDLSVYWYQQSLDQGLQFLIQYYNGEERAKGNILERFSAQQFPDLHSELNLSSLELGDSALYFCASSDAPGTGISPLHFGNGTRLTVT.

The gene calls are TRBV6-5 and TRBJ2-3, with 8 bases lining up with TRBD2. V lost 6 bases and J lost 2; bases outside the gene matches: 4. CDR3 length equals 14 residues. Germline V gives CDR1 MNHEY, CDR2 SVGAGI. CDR3 protein: CASRLAETTDTQYF. CDR3 nucleotides: TGTGCCAGCAGACTAGCGGAGACCACAGATACGCAGTATTTT.

This clone was seen a single time. The rearrangement joins TRBV6-7 to TRBJ1-5; the match to TRBD1 covers 11 bases. TRBV6-7 is an open reading frame, and its role is uncertain. The V segment lost 4 bases and the J segment 0 bases; nucleotides outside the gene matches: 8. This CDR3 has 18 amino acids. The CDR3 reads CASSSVPGQGDSNQPQHF. The DNA of the CDR3 is TGTGCCAGCAGTTCCGTCCCGGGACAGGGGGATAGCAATCAGCCCCAGCATTTT.

The rearrangement uses TRBV7-8 and TRBJ2-1, with 8 positions matching TRBD2. CDR3 length equals 16 residues. Losses at the gene ends were 5 bases for V and 3 bases for J; bases not matched to a gene: 9. Germline V CDR1 and CDR2: SGHVS, FQNEAQ. The CDR3 here is CASSLYSGIFYNEQFF. DNA for the CDR3: TGTGCCAGCAGCCTCTATAGCGGGATATTCTACAATGAGCAGTTCTTC.

The chain has TRBV2 and TRBJ1-5; no reliable D call. Germline V gene data show CDR1 as SNHLY and CDR2 as FYNNEI. The CDR3 length is 14 residues. Trimming took off 8 bases at V and 3 bases at J, with 14 bases between the two ends. The CDR3: CASHPNLYNQPQHF. CDR3 DNA: TGTGCCAGCCACCCCAATCTATACAATCAGCCCCAGCATTTT.

This rearrangement joins TRBV18 to TRBJ1-2; the match to TRBD1 covers 8 bases. This CDR3 has 14 amino acids. The germline CDR1 and CDR2 sequences are KGHSH and LQKENI. Trimming cost V 5 bases and J 8 bases; bases outside gene matches: 10. In DNA, the CDR3 is TGTGCCAGCTCAAAAATGGACAGGGACAGCGGCTACACCTTC. This sequence encodes CASSKMDRDSGYTF.

CDR3 in DNA: TGCGCCAGCAGCCAAGGAGTAGCAGGGGCCTTTGAAGCTTTCTTT. It specifies CASSQGVAGAFEAFF. The gene calls are TRBV4-3 and TRBJ1-1; possibly TRBD1 for D (6 bases). Germline CDR1 is LGHNA and CDR2 is YSLEER. CDR3 length: 15 amino acids. The ends were cut back, 1 base at V and 7 bases at J, with 16 bases in the middle.

The rearrangement links TRBV5-6 to TRBJ2-3, with D perhaps matching TRBD2 (5 bases). From germline, CDR1 is SGHDT and CDR2 YYEEEE. This CDR3 has 14 amino acids. V was pared by 1 base and J by 2 bases, with 8 bases between. CDR3 in DNA: TGTGCCAGCAGCTTGAAGCGGTACACAGATACGCAGTATTTT. This encodes CASSLKRYTDTQYF.

This sequence joins TRBV5-4 and TRBJ2-5; no clear D. The V and J ends lost 0 bases and 2 bases respectively, with 5 bases between them. There are 13 residues in the CDR3. Germline V CDR1 and CDR2: SGHNT, YYREEE (reference sequence). CDR3 sequence: CASSLARQETQYF. In nucleotides, the CDR3 is TGTGCCAGCAGCTTGGCCAGGCAAGAGACCCAGTACTTC.

J is TRBJ2-3 and V is TRBV11-2; possible D gene TRBD2, 6 bases. V was cut by 8 bases and J by 2 bases, with 11 bases left in between. This CDR3 contains 13 residues. CDR1 and CDR2 from the germline V gene are SGHAT and FQNNGV. The chain's CDR3 is CASSREHTDTQYF. The CDR3 nucleotides read TGTGCCAGCTCCCGGGAGCACACAGATACGCAGTATTTT.

CDR3 coding DNA: TGTGCCAGGTGGACAGGGCACACAGATACGCAGTATTTT. Amino acids: CARWTGHTDTQYF. The rearrangement links TRBV19 to TRBJ2-3; 8 nucleotides match TRBD1. With 9 bases clipped from V and 2 bases from J, the junction kept 4 bases outside the gene matches. The CDR3 extends over 13 amino acids. The germline gives CDR1 LNHDA, CDR2 SQIVND (reference sequence).

A note on this clone: One base away lies a much larger clone, so this may be a sequencing read error. The J gene is TRBJ2-7, the V gene TRBV19; 10 bases are a match to TRBD1. Germline V gene lookup returns CDR1 LNHDA and CDR2 SQIVND (reference sequence). The CDR3 contains 14 residues. V trimming: 5 bases; J trimming: 3 bases; junction bases outside the gene matches: 4. CDR3 nucleotide sequence: TGTGCCAGTAGTCCCCGGACAGGGGGCTACGAGCAGTACTTC. Translation: CASSPRTGGYEQYF. Variable domain in full (rest from reference TRBV19 and TRBJ2-7): DGGITQSPKYLFRKEGQNVTLSCEQNLNHDAMYWYRQDPGQGLRLIYYSQIVNDFQKGDIAEGYSVSREKKESFPLTVTSAQKNPTAFYLCASSPRTGGYEQYFGPGTRLTVT.

The rearrangement uses TRBV2 and TRBJ2-1, with D uncertain. Germline V lookup: CDR1 SNHLY, CDR2 FYNNEI. The CDR3 extends over 17 amino acids. V was trimmed by 4 bases and J by 0 bases, leaving 16 bases between them. The CDR3 spells CASSGPSPTSSYNEQFF. The CDR3 DNA reads TGTGCCAGCAGTGGGCCCTCTCCCACCAGCTCCTACAATGAGCAGTTCTTC. Full variable domain (rest looked up from reference TRBV2 and TRBJ2-1): EPEVTQTPSHQVTQMGQEVILRCVPISNHLYFYWYRQILGQKVEFLVSFYNNEISEKSEIFDDQFSVERPDGSNFTLKIRSTKLEDSAMYFCASSGPSPTSSYNEQFFGPGTRLTVL.

This clone was counted between two and nine times. The J gene is TRBJ2-5, the V gene TRBV30; 8 nucleotides agree with TRBD2. CDR1 and CDR2 (germline): GTSNPN, SVGIG (reference sequence). This CDR3 comprises 16 residues. V lost 2 bases to trimming and J lost 5 bases; unmatched junction nucleotides: 13. The CDR3 DNA follows: TGTGCCTGGAGTAACACCGGGACTAGGTCGGGCGAGACCCAGTACTTC. Amino acid sequence: CAWSNTGTRSGETQYF.

The chain joins TRBV7-6 to TRBJ2-2; no firm D call. In germline, CDR1 is SGHVS, CDR2 FNYEAQ. V gave up 5 bases and J gave up 0 bases, with 16 bases separating them. The CDR3 is 17 residues long. CDR3 bases: TGTGCCAGCAGCCCCCCTCCTACCCCCCCGAACACCGGGGAGCTGTTTTTT. It yields the protein CASSPPPTPPNTGELFF.

Only one count was recorded for this clone. V gene TRBV28 combines with J gene TRBJ1-5; weak D call: TRBD1 (6 bases). The V end lost 6 bases, the J end lost 3 bases, and 15 bases lay between the germline ends. Germline CDR1 reads MDHEN; CDR2 reads SYDVKM. The CDR3 totals 15 residues. DNA of the CDR3: TGTGCCAGCAGATCCCCCACAGGGTTCAATCAGCCCCAGCATTTT. The encoded protein is CASRSPTGFNQPQHF.

V is TRBV28 and J is TRBJ1-2; D unclear. The CDR3 has 15 residues. The germline V and J ends were trimmed by 5 bases and 4 bases, with 17 bases remaining between them. Per germline, CDR1 MDHEN and CDR2 SYDVKM. In DNA, the CDR3 is TGTGCCAGCAGTACCCAGACCCTCGGAGGCTATGGCTACACCTTC. It codes for CASSTQTLGGYGYTF.

The chain couples TRBV29-1 to TRBJ1-2; a weak D match, TRBD1 (5 bases). The germline V gene has CDR1 SQVTM and CDR2 ANQGSEA. The CDR3 is 11 residues long. The ends were cut back, 3 bases at V and 4 bases at J, with 6 bases in the middle. The CDR3 sequence is CSVDQGYGYTF. CDR3 in DNA: TGCAGCGTTGACCAGGGCTATGGCTACACCTTC.

The CDR3 reads CASSLIGVRTEAFF. The CDR3 coding sequence is TGTGCCAGCAGCTTGATAGGGGTTCGAACTGAAGCTTTCTTT. This rearrangement joins TRBV5-4 to TRBJ1-1; TRBD1 might be the D (5 bases). Germline-derived CDR1 and CDR2 are SGHNT and YYREEE (reference sequence). The length of the CDR3 is 14 residues. V was pared by 1 base and J by 5 bases, with 12 bases between.

The rearrangement uses TRBV5-6 and TRBJ2-2; no clear D. Germline V gene lookup returns CDR1 SGHDT and CDR2 YYEEEE. V lost 0 bases and J 0 bases, leaving 9 bases between the germline ends. This CDR3 is 16 amino acids long. CDR3 amino acids: CASSLGRGANTGELFF. CDR3 sequence (DNA): TGTGCCAGCAGCTTGGGACGCGGCGCGAACACCGGGGAGCTGTTTTTT.

The V and J genes are TRBV5-1 and TRBJ1-1; D is unclear. Germline CDR1 reads SGHRS; CDR2 reads YFSETQ. This CDR3 region has 14 residues. Between the trimmed V and J ends, which lost 4 bases and 1 base, there was a span of 11 bases. CDR3 nucleotides: TGCGCCAGCAGCCCTGGGCAATGGAACACTGAAGCTTTCTTT. As protein: CASSPGQWNTEAFF.

This sequence joins TRBV11-3 and TRBJ2-1; 10 nucleotides match TRBD2. The CDR3 runs 15 residues. CDR1 is SGHNT and CDR2 is YENEEA in the germline V gene. V lost 3 bases, J lost 2 bases, and 1 base stayed unmatched. The CDR3 nucleotides are TGTGCCAGCAGCTTTAGCGGGGGGACCTACAATGAGCAGTTCTTC. Amino acids: CASSFSGGTYNEQFF.

V usage is TRBV11-2 and J usage is TRBJ2-7; 8 bases map to TRBD1. CDR1 is SGHAT, CDR2 FQNNGV, per germline. This CDR3 contains 13 residues. Trimming took 3 bases from V and 7 from J; bases not matched to a gene: 5. DNA of the CDR3: TGTGCCAGCAGCTTTGGACAGGGCTGGGAGCAGTACTTC. Amino acid sequence: CASSFGQGWEQYF. The variable domain in full, with the rest retrieved from reference TRBV11-2 and TRBJ2-7, is EAGVAQSPRYKIIEKRQSVAFWCNPISGHATLYWYQQILGQGPKLLIQFQNNGVVDDSQLPKDRFSAERLKGVDSTLKIQPAKLEDSAVYLCASSFGQGWEQYFGPGTRLTVT.

This CDR3 is CSAQTGVSYEQYF. DNA of the CDR3: TGCAGCGCCCAAACAGGGGTTTCGTACGAGCAGTACTTC. V and J are TRBV29-1 and TRBJ2-7, with 7 nucleotides matching TRBD1. Germline CDR1 reads SQVTM; CDR2 reads ANQGSEA. The CDR3 has 13 amino acids. V shed 7 bases and J 4 bases; nucleotides not matched to a gene: 10.